This TCR beta chain was retrieved from a study of T cell changes during pregnancy in multiple sclerosis. Assay used: immunoSEQ multiplex PCR; TCRdb lists only in-frame clones, some missing. The data hold under 75,000 clones, with more than 75% observed a single time. Germline CDR1 and CDR2: SGHDT and YYEEEE. The ends were cut back, 0 bases at V and 4 bases at J, with 4 bases in the middle. CDR3 length equals 13 residues. The source of this sequence is a female donor in good health, enrolled as a control in a pregnancy study. The sample here was peripheral blood, taken in the third trimester of pregnancy. The chain employs TRBV5-6 and TRBJ2-2; D gene ambiguous. The CDR3: CASSLGLTGELFF. The CDR3 nucleotides are TGTGCCAGCAGCTTGGGGCTCACCGGGGAGCTGTTTTTT.